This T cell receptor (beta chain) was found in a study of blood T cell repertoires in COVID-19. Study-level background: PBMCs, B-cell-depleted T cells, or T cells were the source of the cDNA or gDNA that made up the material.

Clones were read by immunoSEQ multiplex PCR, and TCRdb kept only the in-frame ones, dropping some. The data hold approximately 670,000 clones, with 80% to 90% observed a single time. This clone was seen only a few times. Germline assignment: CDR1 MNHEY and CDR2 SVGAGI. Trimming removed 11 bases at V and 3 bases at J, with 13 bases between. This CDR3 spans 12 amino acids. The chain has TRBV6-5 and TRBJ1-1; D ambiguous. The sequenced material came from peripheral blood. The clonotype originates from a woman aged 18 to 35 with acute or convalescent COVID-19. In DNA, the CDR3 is TGTGCCCATGCAGAGGCGTACACTGAAGCTTTCTTT. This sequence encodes CAHAEAYTEAFF.